Shown below are 15 T cell receptor beta chains from a single sample sequenced in a study of T cells in Graves' hyperthyroidism and ophthalmopathy. Template material for amplifying TCR beta CDR3 regions consisted of RNA transcripts. Using the HTBI primer set, a first-round RT-PCR was run on the TCR CDR3. Each CDR3 protein gets one entry after TCRdb re-called the multiplex PCR reads with MiXCR. The sample yields some 690,000 distinct CDR3 sequences, around a sixth seen once. Sequencing was carried out using blood. These receptors were collected from a man aged 50 or older with Graves' hyperthyroidism.

This clonotype was seen a few times. The chain has TRBV28 and TRBJ2-1; D gene ambiguous. V lost 3 bases to trimming and J lost 3 bases, with 9 bases between them. CDR1 and CDR2 from the germline V gene are MDHEN and SYDVKM. CDR3 size: 14 residues. The CDR3 protein is CASSFQDYYNEQFF. DNA for the CDR3: TGTGCCAGCAGTTTCCAGGATTACTACAATGAGCAGTTCTTC.

This clonotype was recorded many times. The chain combines TRBV27 with TRBJ2-3; D assignment may be TRBD1 or TRBD2 (5 bases each). Germline CDR1 MNHEY, CDR2 SMNVEV (reference sequence). Trimming left V 8 bases short and J 4 bases short, with 16 bases between. The CDR3 is 14 amino acids. DNA for the CDR3: TGTGCCAGCGGATCTAGCCAGGGCGCAGATACGCAGTATTTT. This gives the protein CASGSSQGADTQYF.

This clonotype showed up many times. The rearrangement uses TRBV27 and TRBJ2-5; D gene uncertain. The CDR3 has 15 amino acids. Trimming shortened V by 5 bases and J by 1 base, and 14 bases separated the two germline ends. Germline-derived CDR1 and CDR2 are MNHEY and SMNVEV (reference sequence). Here the CDR3 DNA reads TGTGCCAGCAGTGCCGGTATAATCGGCCAAGAGACCCAGTACTTC. It translates to CASSAGIIGQETQYF.

This clonotype occurred many times. The V and J genes are TRBV30 and TRBJ1-2; D unclear. CDR1 and CDR2 (germline): GTSNPN, SVGIG (reference sequence). This CDR3 region has 13 residues. Deletions cut 7 bases from V and 4 bases from J, with 16 bases between. CDR3 in DNA: TGTGCCTCCCGCCCAACTAGAGGCTATGGCTACACCTTC. It translates to CASRPTRGYGYTF. The variable domain in full, completed from reference TRBV30 and TRBJ1-2, reads SQTIHQWPATLVQPVGSPLSLECTVEGTSNPNLYWYRQAAGRGLQLLFYSVGIGQISSEVPQNLSASRPQDRQFILSSKKLLLSDSGFYLCASRPTRGYGYTFGSGTRLTVV.

The chain joins TRBV29-1 to TRBJ1-5; D gene uncertain. CDR3 length equals 13 residues. V lost 4 bases and J lost 5, with 12 bases in between. Germline V gene data show CDR1 as SQVTM and CDR2 as ANQGSEA. CDR3 nucleotides: TGCAGCGTTGCAGGCTCACCCGATCAGCCCCAGCATTTT. It specifies CSVAGSPDQPQHF.

This clonotype was seen repeatedly, ten times or more. V usage is TRBV11-2 and J usage is TRBJ2-1, with a weak D call TRBD2 (6 bases). Germline CDR1 reads SGHAT; CDR2 reads FQNNGV. The CDR3 totals 17 residues. V gave up 5 bases and J gave up 1 base, with 18 bases separating them. The CDR3 protein is CASSISLGRSSYNEQFF. Written as DNA, the CDR3 is TGTGCCAGCAGCATCTCACTCGGGAGATCTTCCTACAATGAGCAGTTCTTC.

In its sample, this clonotype was seen a few times. V gene TRBV27 combines with J gene TRBJ2-3; D gene ambiguous. Trimming removed 2 bases at V and 0 bases at J, with 9 bases between. Germline values: CDR1 MNHEY, CDR2 SMNVEV (reference sequence). This CDR3 is 15 amino acids long. The CDR3 bases are TGTGCCAGCAGTTTAAGGGTCAGAAGCACAGATACGCAGTATTTT. This sequence encodes CASSLRVRSTDTQYF.

This chain connects TRBV29-1 to TRBJ1-1; TRBD1 aligns across 7 bases. Germline CDR1 is SQVTM and CDR2 is ANQGSEA. The CDR3 is made up of 13 amino acids. With 3 bases clipped from V and 3 bases from J, the junction kept 4 bases outside the gene matches. The CDR3 sequence is CSVDRQGYTEAFF. The CDR3 coding sequence is TGCAGCGTTGACCGACAGGGTTACACTGAAGCTTTCTTT.

Many counts were recorded for this clonotype. The chain carries TRBV28 and TRBJ2-7; 12 bases line up with TRBD2. Germline V gene lookup returns CDR1 MDHEN and CDR2 SYDVKM. The CDR3 has 16 amino acids. The junction had 8 bases not matched to a gene; V was cut back by 6 bases and J by 2 bases. The CDR3 nucleotides are TGTGCCAGCAGAACCTACTGGACTAGCGGGACCTACGAGCAGTACTTC. It specifies CASRTYWTSGTYEQYF.

This chain joins TRBV7-9 and TRBJ1-1; 9 nucleotides match TRBD1. This CDR3 is built from 15 residues. Germline loops: CDR1 SEHNR, CDR2 FQNEAQ (reference sequence). The ends lost 5 bases at V and 5 bases at J; junction bases unmatched: 9. The CDR3 here is CASSILQGAGTEAFF. The CDR3 DNA sequence: TGTGCCAGCAGCATATTACAGGGGGCTGGAACTGAAGCTTTCTTT.

This clonotype occurred a few times. V usage is TRBV6-1 and J usage is TRBJ1-6; D is uncertain. Trimming stripped 1 base from V and 9 bases from J, with 7 bases between. Germline CDR1 is MNHNS and CDR2 is SASEGT. This CDR3 spans 13 amino acids. In DNA, the CDR3 is TGTGCCAGCAGTGAAGGGAGTGGTTCACCCCTCCACTTT. Translating it yields CASSEGSGSPLHF.

This clonotype appeared many times. CDR3 amino acids: CASRLGAGGSYEQYF. CDR3 in DNA: TGTGCCAGCCGCCTAGGAGCAGGGGGATCCTACGAGCAGTACTTC. J is TRBJ2-7 and V is TRBV7-9; TRBD1 matches at 7 bases. The ends lost 8 bases at V and 1 base at J; junction bases unmatched: 11. Germline V gene lookup returns CDR1 SEHNR and CDR2 FQNEAQ (reference sequence). The CDR3 runs to 15 residues.

This clonotype was seen ten or more times. The chain carries TRBV18 and TRBJ2-3; 8 bases line up with TRBD2. Germline lookup yields CDR1 KGHSH and CDR2 LQKENI. With V trimmed by 3 bases and J by 2 bases, 7 bases remained unmatched. This CDR3 region has 16 residues. Written as DNA, the CDR3 is TGTGCCAGCTCACCCGTAGCGGGGACTTACACAGATACGCAGTATTTT. Its protein is CASSPVAGTYTDTQYF. Using reference TRBV18 and TRBJ2-3 for the parts outside the CDR3, the full variable domain is NAGVMQNPRHLVRRRGQEARLRCSPMKGHSHVYWYRQLPEEGLKFMVYLQKENIIDESGMPKERFSAEFPKEGPSILRIQQVVRGDSAAYFCASSPVAGTYTDTQYFGPGTRLTVL.

This clonotype has a count of ten or more. V is TRBV28 and J is TRBJ2-1; TRBD1 agrees at 7 bases. The CDR3 consists of 15 residues. The germline V gene has CDR1 MDHEN and CDR2 SYDVKM. V shed 6 bases and J 0 bases; nucleotides not matched to a gene: 5. CDR3 residues: CASSLGTDSYNEQFF. Written as DNA, the CDR3 is TGTGCCAGCAGCCTAGGGACAGACTCCTACAATGAGCAGTTCTTC.

This clonotype occurred many times. This chain connects TRBV19 to TRBJ1-1; D might be TRBD1 (6 bases). This CDR3 spans 16 amino acids. Trimming pared 10 bases from V and 1 base from J, leaving 22 bases between. Germline CDR1 LNHDA, CDR2 SQIVND (reference sequence). The CDR3 DNA reads as TGTGCCACAAGTATCCCTCCACCCAGGGGGAACACTGAAGCTTTCTTT. It translates to CATSIPPPRGNTEAFF.